Each of the 18 T cell receptor beta chains below was sequenced from the same sample in a study of beta chain features in type 1 diabetes. Expressed TCRB transcripts got sequenced, as all isolated RNA was reverse transcribed. Repertoires were generated with immunoSEQ multiplex PCR, while TCRdb's copy carries only in-frame clones and drops some. This sample yields 300,000 to 350,000 clones, of which 6.5% to 10% are seen a single time; more than 0.4% belongs to the top ten. The specimen was central memory CD4+ T cells from blood. The receptor set was obtained from a woman aged 18-29 years in good health.

The gene calls are TRBV6-5 and TRBJ2-7; maybe TRBD2 (5 bases). Trimming stripped 0 bases from V and 3 bases from J, with 12 bases between. The CDR3 extends over 15 amino acids. CDR1 and CDR2 from the germline V gene are MNHEY and SVGAGI. The CDR3, as DNA: TGTGCCAGCAGTTACTCCCTAGCTTCGGGCTACGAGCAGTACTTC. It codes for CASSYSLASGYEQYF.

This rearrangement joins TRBV6-5 to TRBJ2-1, with D tentatively TRBD2 (6 bases). V was shortened by 6 bases and J by 3 bases, with 15 bases between the two germline ends. Germline CDR1 MNHEY, CDR2 SVGAGI. The CDR3 is 15 amino acids. CDR3 amino acids: CASRLGTGDYNEQFF. The CDR3 region has the DNA TGTGCCAGCAGATTAGGTACGGGGGACTACAATGAGCAGTTCTTC.

This clone showed up many times. The chain employs TRBV28 and TRBJ2-2; D remains unclear. CDR3 length equals 13 residues. V lost 7 bases, J lost 2 bases, and 8 bases lay in between. CDR1 is MDHEN, CDR2 SYDVKM, per germline. The CDR3 DNA follows: TGTGCCAGCACCGACACTAACACCGGGGAGCTGTTTTTT. The encoded protein is CASTDTNTGELFF.

V gene TRBV28 combines with J gene TRBJ2-4; maybe TRBD1 (5 bases). The CDR3 spans 13 residues. Germline CDR1 MDHEN, CDR2 SYDVKM. Trimming removed 6 bases at V and 1 base at J, with 7 bases between. Here the CDR3 DNA reads TGTGCCAGCAGCGGACACGCCAAAAACATTCAGTACTTC. The encoded protein is CASSGHAKNIQYF.

The chain joins TRBV4-2 to TRBJ2-7, with D possibly being TRBD1 (5 bases). Germline loops: CDR1 LGHNA, CDR2 YNFKEQ. Trimming left V 3 bases short and J 3 bases short, with 15 bases between. CDR3 length: 15 amino acids. As DNA, the CDR3 is TGTGCCAGCAGCCAGCAAACTCAGGGTGGCTACGAGCAGTACTTC. It encodes CASSQQTQGGYEQYF.

A few counts support this clone. V usage is TRBV21-1 and J usage is TRBJ2-5; the table's D call, TRBD2, has no DNA check behind it. TRBV21-1 is annotated as a pseudogene. This CDR3 spans 13 amino acids. This CDR3 reads CASSRDLQETQYF. In DNA, the CDR3 is TGTGCCAGCAGCCGGGACTTACAAGAGACCCAGTACTTC.

The chain employs TRBV5-1 and TRBJ1-1; weak D call: TRBD1 (5 bases). The ends were cut back, 4 bases at V and 4 bases at J, with 17 bases in the middle. This CDR3 region has 15 residues. CDR1 is SGHRS, CDR2 YFSETQ, per germline. CDR3 DNA sequence: TGCGCCAGCAGCCTGTTGGTGGGGCAGAGCACTGAAGCTTTCTTT. Its protein product is CASSLLVGQSTEAFF.

V usage is TRBV4-1 and J usage is TRBJ2-1, with D possibly TRBD2 on 6 matching bases. The V and J ends lost 1 base and 5 bases respectively, with 15 bases between them. Germline CDR1 reads MGHRA; CDR2 reads YSYEKL. This CDR3 is built from 16 residues. CDR3 DNA sequence: TGCGCCAGCAGCCAAGCGGAGGGAACGAGGGACAATGAGCAGTTCTTC. Its translation: CASSQAEGTRDNEQFF.

The sample holds a few counts of this clone. This chain connects TRBV15 to TRBJ2-7; D may match TRBD1 or TRBD2 (5 bases each). Germline V gene lookup returns CDR1 LNHNV and CDR2 YYDKDF (reference sequence). CDR3 size: 14 residues. With 8 bases removed from V and 2 bases from J, the gap between germline ends came to 16 bases. Here the CDR3 DNA reads TGTGCCACCTCGGAATGGGGACGGACCTACGAGCAGTACTTC. Protein sequence: CATSEWGRTYEQYF.

This clone has a handful of counts. This chain connects TRBV25-1 to TRBJ2-7; D is ambiguous. Germline assignment: CDR1 MGHDK and CDR2 SYGVNS. This CDR3 region has 13 residues. V lost 1 base and J 5 bases, leaving 9 bases between the germline ends. The CDR3 loop is CASSELSFNEQYF. The CDR3 nucleotides are TGTGCCAGCAGTGAATTAAGTTTCAACGAGCAGTACTTC.

The chain couples TRBV4-3 to TRBJ2-7, with TRBD1 matching 9 bases. The germline CDR1 and CDR2 sequences are LGHNA and YSLEER. This CDR3 is 14 amino acids long. V was clipped by 4 bases and J by 1 base; unmatched bases: 2. The CDR3 sequence: CASSRGQGSYEQYF. CDR3 sequence (DNA): TGCGCCAGCAGCCGGGGACAGGGATCCTACGAGCAGTACTTC.

This clone occurred a few times. The chain joins TRBV5-1 to TRBJ1-2; D unclear. The CDR3 covers 14 residues. V was trimmed by 4 bases and J by 2 bases, leaving 12 bases between them. The germline V gene has CDR1 SGHRS and CDR2 YFSETQ. CDR3 nucleotide sequence: TGCGCCAGCAGCATGAATGGCAAGAACTATGGCTACACCTTC. This codes for CASSMNGKNYGYTF.

The chain employs TRBV5-1 and TRBJ2-5, with D perhaps TRBD1 (5 bases). The CDR3 contains 13 residues. Between the trimmed V and J ends, which lost 3 bases and 3 bases, there was a span of 9 bases. CDR1 is SGHRS, CDR2 YFSETQ, per germline. CDR3 coding DNA: TGCGCCAGCAGCTCTCTAGGGGAAGAGACCCAGTACTTC. Translation gives CASSSLGEETQYF.

V and J are TRBV6-5 and TRBJ2-3, with TRBD2 matching over 9 bases. The CDR3 is made up of 15 amino acids. In germline, CDR1 is MNHEY, CDR2 SVGAGI. V trimming: 10 bases; J trimming: 2 bases; junction bases outside the gene matches: 10. CDR3 in DNA: TGTGCCATCAGCGTAGCGGGAGCATTCACAGATACGCAGTATTTT. Translation gives CAISVAGAFTDTQYF.

The chain employs TRBV7-2 and TRBJ2-7; TRBD1 agrees at 8 bases. V trimming: 4 bases; J trimming: 6 bases; junction bases outside the gene matches: 11. The V gene's germline CDR1 is SGHTA and CDR2 FQGNSA. The CDR3 is 15 amino acids. This chain's CDR3 is CASSWDRTAILEQYF. CDR3 bases: TGTGCCAGCAGCTGGGACAGGACGGCTATCCTCGAGCAGTACTTC.

This clone was counted a few times. The genes are TRBV7-3 and TRBJ1-2; no reliable D call. Germline CDR1 and CDR2: SGHTA and FQGTGA. This CDR3 is 14 amino acids long. V lost 4 bases and J lost 1, with 10 bases in between. The CDR3 region is CASSYSEINYGYTF. CDR3 in DNA: TGTGCCAGCAGCTATTCCGAGATTAACTATGGCTACACCTTC.

This chain joins TRBV4-2 and TRBJ2-4, with TRBD2 as a possible D gene (5 bases). Germline CDR1 reads LGHNA; CDR2 reads YNFKEQ. With 0 bases removed from V and 7 bases from J, the gap between germline ends came to 13 bases. The CDR3 runs 15 residues. The CDR3 here is CASSQDPRGGNIQYF. The CDR3 nucleotides are TGTGCCAGCAGCCAAGATCCTCGGGGTGGGAACATTCAGTACTTC.

The chain has TRBV7-2 and TRBJ1-4; D is unclear. Germline V gives CDR1 SGHTA, CDR2 FQGNSA. The CDR3 runs 14 residues. V lost 1 base, J lost 2 bases, and 5 bases lay in between. The CDR3, as DNA: TGTGCCAGCAGCTTAGATAGGACTAATGAAAAACTGTTTTTT. Protein: CASSLDRTNEKLFF.